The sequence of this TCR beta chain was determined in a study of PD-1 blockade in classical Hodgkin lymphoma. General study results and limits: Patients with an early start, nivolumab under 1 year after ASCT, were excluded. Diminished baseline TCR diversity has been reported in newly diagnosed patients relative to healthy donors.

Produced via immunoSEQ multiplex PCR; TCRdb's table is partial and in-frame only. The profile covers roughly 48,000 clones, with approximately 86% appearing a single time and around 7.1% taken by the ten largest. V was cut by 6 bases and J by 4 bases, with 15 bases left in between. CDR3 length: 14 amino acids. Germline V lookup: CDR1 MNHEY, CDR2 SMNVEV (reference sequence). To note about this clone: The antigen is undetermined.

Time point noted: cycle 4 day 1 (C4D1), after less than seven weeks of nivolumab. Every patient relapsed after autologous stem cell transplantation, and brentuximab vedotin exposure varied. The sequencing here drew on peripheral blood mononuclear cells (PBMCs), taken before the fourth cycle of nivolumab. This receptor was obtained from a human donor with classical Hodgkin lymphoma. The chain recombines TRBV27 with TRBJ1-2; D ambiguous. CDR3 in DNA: TGTGCCAGCAGCTCACGACCCGGAGTCTATGGCTACACCTTC. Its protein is CASSSRPGVYGYTF.